This T cell receptor (beta chain) appears in the sequencing data of a study of response to subunit inactivated influenza vaccine. Study results and caveats: Authors suggested few new T cells are recruited by each seasonal influenza vaccination.

Per the germline V gene, CDR1 is SNHLY and CDR2 is FYNNEI. V shed 0 bases and J 10 bases; nucleotides not matched to a gene: 9. The CDR3 totals 15 residues. Of note for this clonotype: The antigen remains undetermined.

From the RT-PCR reads, TCRdb called clonotypes with MiXCR, one entry per CDR3 protein. The table includes 500,000 to 600,000 distinct CDR3 sequences, 10% to 15% detected once. The rearrangement joins TRBV2 to TRBJ2-1, with 7 bases fitting TRBD2. This receptor was identified in a man over 45 who received an inactivated influenza vaccine. Sequencing used PBMCs from blood, obtained on the day of vaccination. The CDR3 coding sequence is TGTGCCAGCAGTGAAGCAGGCACGGGGGGAATGGAGCAGTTCTTC. Protein sequence: CASSEAGTGGMEQFF.